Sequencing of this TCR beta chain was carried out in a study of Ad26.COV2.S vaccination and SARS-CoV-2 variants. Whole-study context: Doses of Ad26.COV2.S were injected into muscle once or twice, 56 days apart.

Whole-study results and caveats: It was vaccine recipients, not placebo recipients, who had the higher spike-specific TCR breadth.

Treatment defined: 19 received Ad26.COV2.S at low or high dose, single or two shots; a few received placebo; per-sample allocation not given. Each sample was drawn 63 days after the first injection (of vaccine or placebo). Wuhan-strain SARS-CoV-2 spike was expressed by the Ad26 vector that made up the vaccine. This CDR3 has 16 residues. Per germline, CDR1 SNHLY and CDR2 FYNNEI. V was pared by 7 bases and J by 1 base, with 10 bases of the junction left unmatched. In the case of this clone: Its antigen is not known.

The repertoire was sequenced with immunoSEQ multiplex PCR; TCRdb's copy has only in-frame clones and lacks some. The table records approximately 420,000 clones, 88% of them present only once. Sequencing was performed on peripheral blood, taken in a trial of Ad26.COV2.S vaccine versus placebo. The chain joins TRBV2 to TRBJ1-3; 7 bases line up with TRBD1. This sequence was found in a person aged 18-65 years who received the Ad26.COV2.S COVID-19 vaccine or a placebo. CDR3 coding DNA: TGTGCCAGCAACACAGGTCTGGGACAGTCTGGAAACACCATATATTTT. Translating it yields CASNTGLGQSGNTIYF.